This T cell receptor (beta chain) was captured in a study of blood T cell repertoires in COVID-19. Study summary: T cells, B-cell-depleted T cells, or PBMCs provided the cDNA or gDNA that served as material.

Followed longitudinally, the Seattle patients had been enrolled during active infection. The CDR3 contains 15 residues. CDR1 and CDR2 from the germline V gene are MNHEY and SVGAGI. With 2 bases clipped from V and 1 base from J, the junction kept 4 bases outside the gene matches. Authors' processing steps: Estimation of nucleated cell counts was performed using reference gene primer amplification. The repertoire was sequenced with immunoSEQ multiplex PCR; TCRdb's copy has only in-frame clones and lacks some. The V and J calls and the clone size are those of that table, but D and trimming were determined from the DNA. In the table there are tens of thousands of clones, around 85% of which are singletons.

This chain connects TRBV6-5 to TRBJ1-1, with TRBD1 identical over 7 bases. The sequenced sample was peripheral blood. The TCR was taken from a woman aged 55 to 70 with COVID-19, enrolled during active disease. DNA for the CDR3: TGTGCCAGCAGTTACCCGGGACAGCCGAACACTGAAGCTTTCTTT. It is translated as CASSYPGQPNTEAFF.